A selection of T cell receptor beta chains follows, all from one sample in a study of shared clonotypes between healthy human individuals. Using immunoSEQ multiplex PCR, the repertoire was profiled, and TCRdb retains in-frame clones only, with some absent. The sample carries around 600,000 clones, 95% to 98% recorded once. The material sequenced was naive CD8+ T cells sorted from blood. These TCRs come from a man between 25 and 39 years old in good health. CDR3s include the opening cysteine and the closing phenylalanine or tryptophan. D genes are given only for firm matches. Only some rows state a clone size, as once, few, many or a class for expanded clones.

CDR3nt: TGTGCCACCAGCAAGGAAGCGGACAGAAACCCCGGGGAGCTGTTTTTT
CDR3aa: CATSKEADRNPGELFF
v_gene: TRBV15
d_gene: -
abundance: -
j_gene: TRBJ2-2

CDR3nt: TGTGCCAGCAGCTTGGGGCATAACACTGAAGCTTTCTTT
CDR3aa: CASSLGHNTEAFF
v_gene: TRBV5-5
d_gene: -
abundance: -
j_gene: TRBJ1-1

CDR3nt: TGTGCCAGCAACCGAAAAGTCGCGGATACGCAGTATTTT
CDR3aa: CASNRKVADTQYF
v_gene: TRBV6-6
d_gene: -
abundance: -
j_gene: TRBJ2-3

CDR3nt: TGTGCCAGCAGCGTATCGGCGGGATCACTACGTGAGCAGTACTTC
CDR3aa: CASSVSAGSLREQYF
v_gene: TRBV9
d_gene: -
abundance: -
j_gene: TRBJ2-7

CDR3nt: TGTGCCAGCAGCTTAGTGCAGTACACTGAAGCTTTCTTT
CDR3aa: CASSLVQYTEAFF
v_gene: TRBV11-2
d_gene: -
abundance: -
j_gene: TRBJ1-1

CDR3nt: TGTGCCAGCACCGGCATAGCGGGAGAATCCACCGGGGAGCTGTTTTTT
CDR3aa: CASTGIAGESTGELFF
v_gene: TRBV7-9
d_gene: TRBD2
abundance: -
j_gene: TRBJ2-2

CDR3nt: TGTGCCAGCAGCTTAAGTCTGGGGACCATGACACTCGTCCAGTTCTTC
CDR3aa: CASSLSLGTMTLVQFF
v_gene: TRBV7-9
d_gene: -
abundance: -
j_gene: TRBJ2-1

CDR3nt: TGTGCCAGCAGCTTAGATCGGATTAATGAGCAGTTCTTC
CDR3aa: CASSLDRINEQFF
v_gene: TRBV11-2
d_gene: -
abundance: -
j_gene: TRBJ2-1

CDR3nt: TGCGCCAGCAGTGAGGAGCGGATCTCCTACGAGCAGTACTTC
CDR3aa: CASSEERISYEQYF
v_gene: TRBV10-1
d_gene: -
abundance: -
j_gene: TRBJ2-7

CDR3nt: TGTGCCAGCAGCGCGTCTACCAGCTCCTACAATGAGCAGTTCTTC
CDR3aa: CASSASTSSYNEQFF
v_gene: TRBV7-7
d_gene: -
abundance: -
j_gene: TRBJ2-1

CDR3nt: TGTGCCAGCAGTTTGGGGTACACCGGGGAGCTGTTTTTT
CDR3aa: CASSLGYTGELFF
v_gene: TRBV27
d_gene: -
abundance: -
j_gene: TRBJ2-2

CDR3nt: TGCGCCAGCAGCTTGGGCACCGATTCCTACGAGCAGTACTTC
CDR3aa: CASSLGTDSYEQYF
v_gene: TRBV5-1
d_gene: -
abundance: -
j_gene: TRBJ2-7

CDR3nt: TGTGCCTCCGATCTTAGGGCGGGTGGCTCCTACAATGAGCAGTTCTTC
CDR3aa: CASDLRAGGSYNEQFF
v_gene: TRBV30
d_gene: -
abundance: -
j_gene: TRBJ2-1

CDR3nt: TGTGCCAGCAGCCGCTTAGCGGGAGCCACCGGGGAGCTGTTTTTT
CDR3aa: CASSRLAGATGELFF
v_gene: TRBV14
d_gene: TRBD2
abundance: -
j_gene: TRBJ2-2

CDR3nt: TGTGCCAGCAGCCCGGGCGGGTTAGAAGGCTACACCTTC
CDR3aa: CASSPGGLEGYTF
v_gene: TRBV5-4
d_gene: -
abundance: once
j_gene: TRBJ1-2

CDR3nt: TGTGCCAGCATCACGCTGGGGGGAGTCGAGCAGTACTTC
CDR3aa: CASITLGGVEQYF
v_gene: TRBV7-9
d_gene: -
abundance: -
j_gene: TRBJ2-7

CDR3nt: TGTGCCAGCTCACCACCCCCCCGACAGTTTGACTCTGGAAACACCATATATTTT
CDR3aa: CASSPPPRQFDSGNTIYF
v_gene: TRBV18
d_gene: -
abundance: -
j_gene: TRBJ1-3

CDR3nt: TGTGCCAGCAGCTTAGCCCAGACAGGCTATAGCAATCAGCCCCAGCATTTT
CDR3aa: CASSLAQTGYSNQPQHF
v_gene: TRBV7-9
d_gene: -
abundance: -
j_gene: TRBJ1-5

CDR3nt: TGTGCCAGCAGTTTTGGGGAGGGGGGATACGAGCAGTACTTC
CDR3aa: CASSFGEGGYEQYF
v_gene: TRBV27
d_gene: -
abundance: -
j_gene: TRBJ2-7

CDR3nt: TGTGCCAGCATTAATTACACCACAGGGGTAGGCCGCTACACCTTC
CDR3aa: CASINYTTGVGRYTF
v_gene: TRBV6-6
d_gene: TRBD1
abundance: -
j_gene: TRBJ1-2

CDR3nt: TGTGCCAGCAGTTACTCGCCCACCCACAATGAGCAGTTCTTC
CDR3aa: CASSYSPTHNEQFF
v_gene: TRBV6-5
d_gene: -
abundance: -
j_gene: TRBJ2-1

CDR3nt: TGTGCCAGCAGTTTCTTTGCGGGAAACTACGAGCAGTACTTC
CDR3aa: CASSFFAGNYEQYF
v_gene: TRBV27
d_gene: -
abundance: -
j_gene: TRBJ2-7

CDR3nt: TGTGCCAGCAGCTCAACTAGCGGTAGCCGGACCTACGAGCAGTACTTC
CDR3aa: CASSSTSGSRTYEQYF
v_gene: TRBV5-4
d_gene: TRBD2
abundance: -
j_gene: TRBJ2-7

CDR3nt: TGTGCCAGCAGTACGGGACAGGGGGCCGGACAGCCCCAGCATTTT
CDR3aa: CASSTGQGAGQPQHF
v_gene: TRBV28
d_gene: TRBD1
abundance: -
j_gene: TRBJ1-5

CDR3nt: TGCAGCGTTGAAGATCAATGGGGGGAGAGTGCCGGGGAGCTGTTTTTT
CDR3aa: CSVEDQWGESAGELFF
v_gene: TRBV29-1
d_gene: -
abundance: -
j_gene: TRBJ2-2

CDR3nt: TGCGCCAGCAGCCAAGCTCTACTAGCGGTGTACGAGCAGTACTTC
CDR3aa: CASSQALLAVYEQYF
v_gene: TRBV4-1
d_gene: TRBD2
abundance: -
j_gene: TRBJ2-7

CDR3nt: TGTGCCAGCAGCGTGGGGTTGCCCTACGAGCAGTACTTC
CDR3aa: CASSVGLPYEQYF
v_gene: TRBV11-2
d_gene: -
abundance: once
j_gene: TRBJ2-7

CDR3nt: TGCAGCGTTGAAGAGATATCCAATGAGCAGTTCTTC
CDR3aa: CSVEEISNEQFF
v_gene: TRBV29-1
d_gene: -
abundance: -
j_gene: TRBJ2-1

CDR3nt: TGTGCCAGCAGCGCAGAACGGAGCTCCTACGAGCAGTACTTC
CDR3aa: CASSAERSSYEQYF
v_gene: TRBV14
d_gene: -
abundance: -
j_gene: TRBJ2-7

CDR3nt: TGTGCCAGCAGCTTAGAAACTCCCTCCCATGGCTACGAGCAGTACTTC
CDR3aa: CASSLETPSHGYEQYF
v_gene: TRBV7-8
d_gene: -
abundance: -
j_gene: TRBJ2-7

CDR3nt: TGTGCCAGCAGCTGGGGACAGCGCAATAGCAATCAGCCCCAGCATTTT
CDR3aa: CASSWGQRNSNQPQHF
v_gene: TRBV2
d_gene: TRBD1
abundance: -
j_gene: TRBJ1-5

CDR3nt: TGTGCCAGCAGCCGGGGACAGGGGGCGGAAAAACTGTTTTTT
CDR3aa: CASSRGQGAEKLFF
v_gene: TRBV5-5
d_gene: TRBD1
abundance: -
j_gene: TRBJ1-4

CDR3nt: TGTGCCAGCAGTGGGAGCAAATCTGAGCAGTTCTTC
CDR3aa: CASSGSKSEQFF
v_gene: TRBV7-9
d_gene: -
abundance: -
j_gene: TRBJ2-1

CDR3nt: TGCGCCAGCAGCCCCAGTTTGGCGCTTGTGGAGACCCAGTACTTC
CDR3aa: CASSPSLALVETQYF
v_gene: TRBV5-1
d_gene: -
abundance: -
j_gene: TRBJ2-5

CDR3nt: TGTGCCAGCAGCACCTCCGGGACTCAGTGGATAGAGACCCAGTACTTC
CDR3aa: CASSTSGTQWIETQYF
v_gene: TRBV7-9
d_gene: -
abundance: -
j_gene: TRBJ2-5

CDR3nt: TGTGCCAGCAGACCGACAGGCTCCTACGAGCAGTACTTC
CDR3aa: CASRPTGSYEQYF
v_gene: TRBV27
d_gene: -
abundance: -
j_gene: TRBJ2-7

CDR3nt: TGTGCCAGCAGCTTAATATCGGCAGGATACAACTATGGCTACACCTTC
CDR3aa: CASSLISAGYNYGYTF
v_gene: TRBV7-9
d_gene: -
abundance: once
j_gene: TRBJ1-2

CDR3nt: TGTGCCAGTAGTATCGGGGCTAGCGAGAGCTCCTACAATGAGCAGTTCTTC
CDR3aa: CASSIGASESSYNEQFF
v_gene: TRBV19
d_gene: -
abundance: few
j_gene: TRBJ2-1

CDR3nt: TGTGCCAGCAGTTTATCTCAGAACTCCTACGAGCAGTACTTC
CDR3aa: CASSLSQNSYEQYF
v_gene: TRBV27
d_gene: -
abundance: -
j_gene: TRBJ2-7

CDR3nt: TGTGCCAGCAGCGCCCGAGGGGACCCCTACGAGCAGTACTTC
CDR3aa: CASSARGDPYEQYF
v_gene: TRBV7-2
d_gene: -
abundance: -
j_gene: TRBJ2-7

CDR3nt: TGTGCCAGCAGCCATACAGGGGGCTCGGAAACTGAAGCTTTCTTT
CDR3aa: CASSHTGGSETEAFF
v_gene: TRBV7-9
d_gene: TRBD1
abundance: once
j_gene: TRBJ1-1

CDR3nt: TGTGCCAGCAGTGAAGCGGACGAGCAGTACTTC
CDR3aa: CASSEADEQYF
v_gene: TRBV2
d_gene: -
abundance: -
j_gene: TRBJ2-7

CDR3nt: TGTGCCAGCAGCTTAGATGAGCAGGACAGCTATGGCTACACCTTC
CDR3aa: CASSLDEQDSYGYTF
v_gene: TRBV7-8
d_gene: -
abundance: -
j_gene: TRBJ1-2

CDR3nt: TGTGCCAGCAGTCACACCCCCGACAGGGCGGCAGGAACTAATGAAAAACTGTTTTTT
CDR3aa: CASSHTPDRAAGTNEKLFF
v_gene: TRBV28
d_gene: TRBD1
abundance: -
j_gene: TRBJ1-4

CDR3nt: TGTGCCAGCAGTTTAAGCCAGGGCGTTTATGGCTACACCTTC
CDR3aa: CASSLSQGVYGYTF
v_gene: TRBV27
d_gene: -
abundance: -
j_gene: TRBJ1-2

CDR3nt: TGTGCCATCAGTGATCGCTCTAGCGGGACAACAGATACGCAGTATTTT
CDR3aa: CAISDRSSGTTDTQYF
v_gene: TRBV10-3
d_gene: TRBD2
abundance: once
j_gene: TRBJ2-3

CDR3nt: TGTGCCAGCAGCCCCTTCGGGAACGAGCAGTACTTC
CDR3aa: CASSPFGNEQYF
v_gene: TRBV7-6
d_gene: -
abundance: -
j_gene: TRBJ2-7

CDR3nt: TGCAGTGCTCTAACAGGGACTGCCCAGTACTTC
CDR3aa: CSALTGTAQYF
v_gene: TRBV20-1
d_gene: -
abundance: -
j_gene: TRBJ2-5

CDR3nt: TGTGCCAGCAGCTTAGATATTAGCGGCCAAGAGACCCAGTACTTC
CDR3aa: CASSLDISGQETQYF
v_gene: TRBV7-2
d_gene: -
abundance: -
j_gene: TRBJ2-5

CDR3nt: TGTGCCAGCATCGAATCTAGCGGGACCTACAATGAGCAGTTCTTC
CDR3aa: CASIESSGTYNEQFF
v_gene: TRBV6-4
d_gene: TRBD2
abundance: -
j_gene: TRBJ2-1

CDR3nt: TGTGCCAGCAGCTTAAGGCTTGGCGGAGGGGGAACCGGGGAGCTGTTTTTT
CDR3aa: CASSLRLGGGGTGELFF
v_gene: TRBV7-6
d_gene: -
abundance: -
j_gene: TRBJ2-2

CDR3nt: TGTGCCAGCAGCTCGAACCACGGGACTAGCGGAGGCTGGGATACGCAGTATTTT
CDR3aa: CASSSNHGTSGGWDTQYF
v_gene: TRBV7-9
d_gene: TRBD2
abundance: -
j_gene: TRBJ2-3

CDR3nt: TGTGCCAGCAGCATCCGAGGGATTGGCACAGATACGCAGTATTTT
CDR3aa: CASSIRGIGTDTQYF
v_gene: TRBV13
d_gene: -
abundance: -
j_gene: TRBJ2-3

CDR3nt: TGTGCCAGCAGCCTTGGGACTAGCGGGAGGGCCCACGAGCAGTACTTC
CDR3aa: CASSLGTSGRAHEQYF
v_gene: TRBV28
d_gene: TRBD2
abundance: once
j_gene: TRBJ2-7

CDR3nt: TGTGCCAGCAATGGACCATCCTACGAGCAGTACTTC
CDR3aa: CASNGPSYEQYF
v_gene: TRBV11-2
d_gene: -
abundance: -
j_gene: TRBJ2-7